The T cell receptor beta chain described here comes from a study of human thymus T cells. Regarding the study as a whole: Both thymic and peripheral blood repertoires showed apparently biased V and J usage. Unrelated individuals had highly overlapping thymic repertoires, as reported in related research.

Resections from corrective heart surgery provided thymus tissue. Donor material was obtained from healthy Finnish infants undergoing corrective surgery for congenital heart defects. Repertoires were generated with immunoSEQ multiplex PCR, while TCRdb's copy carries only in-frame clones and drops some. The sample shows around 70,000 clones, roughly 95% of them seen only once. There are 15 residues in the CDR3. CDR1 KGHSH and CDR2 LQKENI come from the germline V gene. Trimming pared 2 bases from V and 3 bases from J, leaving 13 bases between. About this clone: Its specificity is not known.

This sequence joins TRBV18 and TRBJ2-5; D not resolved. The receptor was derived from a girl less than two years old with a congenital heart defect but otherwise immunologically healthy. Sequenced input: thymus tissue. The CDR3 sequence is CASSPGLAREETQYF. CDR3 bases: TGTGCCAGCTCACCAGGATTGGCAAGGGAAGAGACCCAGTACTTC.